This T cell receptor beta chain is from a study of blood T cell repertoires in COVID-19. CDR1 is WSHSY and CDR2 is SAAADI in the germline V gene. Losses at the gene ends were 4 bases for V and 2 bases for J; bases not matched to a gene: 9. The CDR3 length is 17 residues. Per the study methods: The authors estimated nucleated cell counts from reference gene primer amplification. Using immunoSEQ multiplex PCR, the repertoire was profiled, and TCRdb retains in-frame clones only, with some absent. V and J calls and clone size come straight from that table; D and trimming were deduced from the DNA. This table holds 200,000 to 250,000 clones, roughly four fifths found once.

Source material: peripheral blood. This clonotype was sampled from a woman aged 40 to 49 with acute or convalescent COVID-19. The chain uses TRBV10-2 and TRBJ2-3, with TRBD1 matching 10 bases. CDR3 sequence reads: CASSGLDRGGYTDTQYF. The DNA for the CDR3 is TGCGCCAGCAGTGGTTTGGACAGGGGGGGGTACACAGATACGCAGTATTTT.